This T cell receptor (beta chain) was captured by sequencing in a study of cytomegalovirus exposure and HLA in healthy donors. The study, taken as a whole, reports: Other equally common chains were less clonally expanded than HLA-associated TCR beta chains, a later analysis showed. In an earlier analysis, about 87% or about 30%: the productive usage of most TCR beta V segments.

This CDR3 is built from 15 residues. Germline V CDR1 and CDR2: MDHEN, SYDVKM. V dropped 6 bases and J dropped 7 bases, with 18 bases sitting between them. The PCR was carried out with 60 Vbeta primers and 13 Jbeta primers. The repertoire was sequenced with immunoSEQ multiplex PCR; TCRdb's copy has only in-frame clones and lacks some. The sample records around 100,000 clones, 60% to 80% being singletons. Regarding this clone: Its specificity is unknown.

The rearrangement joins TRBV28 to TRBJ1-4; the D gene is possibly TRBD1 (5 bases). The receptor was derived from a male donor in good health and CMV-seropositive. Sequenced sample: PBMCs. The CDR3 region is CASSAGGAGSEKLFF. Here the CDR3 DNA reads TGTGCCAGCAGCGCGGGCGGGGCCGGGAGTGAAAAACTGTTTTTT. The full variable domain, its missing parts supplied by reference TRBV28 and TRBJ1-4, is DVKVTQSSRYLVKRTGEKVFLECVQDMDHENMFWYRQDPGLGLRLIYFSYDVKMKEKGDIPEGYSVSREKKERFSLILESASTNQTSMYLCASSAGGAGSEKLFFGSGTQLSVL.